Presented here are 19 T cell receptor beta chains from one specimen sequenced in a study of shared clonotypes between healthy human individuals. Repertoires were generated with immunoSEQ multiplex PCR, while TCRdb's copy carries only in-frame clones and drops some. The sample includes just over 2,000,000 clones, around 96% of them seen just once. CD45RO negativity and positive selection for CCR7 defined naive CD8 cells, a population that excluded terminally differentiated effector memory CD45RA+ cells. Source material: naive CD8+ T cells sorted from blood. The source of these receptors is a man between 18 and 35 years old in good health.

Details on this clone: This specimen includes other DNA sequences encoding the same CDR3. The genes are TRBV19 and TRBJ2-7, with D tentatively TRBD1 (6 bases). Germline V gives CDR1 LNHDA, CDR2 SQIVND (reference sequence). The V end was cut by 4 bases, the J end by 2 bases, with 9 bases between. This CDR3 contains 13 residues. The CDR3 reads CASSSGQTYEQYF. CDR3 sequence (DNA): TGTGCCAGTAGTAGTGGACAGACCTACGAGCAGTACTTC. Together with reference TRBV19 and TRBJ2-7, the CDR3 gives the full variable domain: DGGITQSPKYLFRKEGQNVTLSCEQNLNHDAMYWYRQDPGQGLRLIYYSQIVNDFQKGDIAEGYSVSREKKESFPLTVTSAQKNPTAFYLCASSSGQTYEQYFGPGTRLTVT.

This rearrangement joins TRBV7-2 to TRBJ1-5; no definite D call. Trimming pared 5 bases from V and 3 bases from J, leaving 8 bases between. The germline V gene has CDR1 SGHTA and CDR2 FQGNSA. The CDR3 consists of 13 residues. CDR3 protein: CASSRGINQPQHF. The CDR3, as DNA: TGTGCCAGCAGCCGAGGGATCAATCAGCCCCAGCATTTT. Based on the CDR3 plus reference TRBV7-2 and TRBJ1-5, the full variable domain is GAGVSQSPSNKVTEKGKDVELRCDPISGHTALYWYRQSLGQGLEFLIYFQGNSAPDKSGLPSDRFSAERTGGSVSTLTIQRTQQEDSAVYLCASSRGINQPQHFGDGTRLSIL.

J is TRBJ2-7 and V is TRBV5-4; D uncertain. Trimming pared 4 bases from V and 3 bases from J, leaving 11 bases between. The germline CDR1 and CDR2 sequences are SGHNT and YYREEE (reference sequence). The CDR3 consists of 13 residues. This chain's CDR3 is CASSPGRFYEQYF. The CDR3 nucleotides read TGTGCCAGCAGCCCCGGACGTTTCTACGAGCAGTACTTC. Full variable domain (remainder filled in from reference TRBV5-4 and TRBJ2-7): ETGVTQSPTHLIKTRGQQVTLRCSSQSGHNTVSWYQQALGQGPQFIFQYYREEENGRGNFPPRFSGLQFPNYSSELNVNALELDDSALYLCASSPGRFYEQYFGPGTRLTVT.

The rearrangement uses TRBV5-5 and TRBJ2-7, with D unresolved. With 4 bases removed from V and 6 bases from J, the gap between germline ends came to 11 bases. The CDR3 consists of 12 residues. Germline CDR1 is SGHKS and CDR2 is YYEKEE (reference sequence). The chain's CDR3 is CASSRIGFEQYF. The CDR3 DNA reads TGTGCCAGCAGCCGAATCGGGTTCGAGCAGTACTTC.

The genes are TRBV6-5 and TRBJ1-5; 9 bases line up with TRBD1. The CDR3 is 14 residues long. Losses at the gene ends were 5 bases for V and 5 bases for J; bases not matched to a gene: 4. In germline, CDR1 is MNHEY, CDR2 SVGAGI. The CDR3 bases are TGTGCCAGCAGTAAACAGGGGGCTTATCAGCCCCAGCATTTT. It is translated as CASSKQGAYQPQHF.

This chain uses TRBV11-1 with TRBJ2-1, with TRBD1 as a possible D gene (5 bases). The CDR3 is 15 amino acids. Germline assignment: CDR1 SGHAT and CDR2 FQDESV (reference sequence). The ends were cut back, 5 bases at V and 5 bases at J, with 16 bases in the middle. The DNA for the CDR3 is TGTGCCAGCAGCCCTTCCTACAGGAATGACAATGAGCAGTTCTTC. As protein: CASSPSYRNDNEQFF.

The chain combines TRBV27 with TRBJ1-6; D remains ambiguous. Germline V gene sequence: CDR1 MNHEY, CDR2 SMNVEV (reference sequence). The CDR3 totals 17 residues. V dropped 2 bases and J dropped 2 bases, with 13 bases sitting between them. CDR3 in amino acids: CASSLNGPRPYNSPLHF. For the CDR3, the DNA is TGTGCCAGCAGTTTAAACGGACCGCGCCCCTATAATTCACCCCTCCACTTT.

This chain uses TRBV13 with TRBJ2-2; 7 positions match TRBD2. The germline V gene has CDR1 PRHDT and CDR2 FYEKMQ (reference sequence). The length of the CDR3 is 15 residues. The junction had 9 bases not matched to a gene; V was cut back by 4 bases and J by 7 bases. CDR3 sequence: CASSSTSQPFGELFF. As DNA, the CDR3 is TGTGCCAGCAGCTCGACTAGCCAGCCCTTCGGGGAGCTGTTTTTT.

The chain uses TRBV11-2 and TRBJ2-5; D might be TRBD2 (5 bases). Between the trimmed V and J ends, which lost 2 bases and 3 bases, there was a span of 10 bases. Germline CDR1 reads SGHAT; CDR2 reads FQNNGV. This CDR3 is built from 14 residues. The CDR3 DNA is TGTGCCAGCAGCTTACCATGGCGGGAAGAGACCCAGTACTTC. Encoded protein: CASSLPWREETQYF.

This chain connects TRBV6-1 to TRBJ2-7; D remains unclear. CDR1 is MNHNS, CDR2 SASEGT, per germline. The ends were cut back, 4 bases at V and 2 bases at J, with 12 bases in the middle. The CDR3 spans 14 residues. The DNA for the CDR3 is TGTGCCAGCAGTGCCACGGCAGGCACCTACGAGCAGTACTTC. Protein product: CASSATAGTYEQYF.

CDR3: CASSSLVWNGYTF. For the CDR3, the DNA is TGTGCCAGCAGTTCGTTGGTGTGGAATGGCTACACCTTC. The rearrangement links TRBV27 to TRBJ1-2, with D hard to call. With 4 bases removed from V and 6 bases from J, the gap between germline ends came to 12 bases. CDR1 MNHEY and CDR2 SMNVEV come from the germline V gene (reference sequence). The CDR3 runs 13 residues.

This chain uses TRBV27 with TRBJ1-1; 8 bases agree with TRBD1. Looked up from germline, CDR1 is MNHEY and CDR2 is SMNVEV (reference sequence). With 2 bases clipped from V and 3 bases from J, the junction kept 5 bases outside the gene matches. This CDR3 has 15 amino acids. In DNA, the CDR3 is TGTGCCAGCAGTTTACTCGGACAGGGTCACACTGAAGCTTTCTTT. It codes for CASSLLGQGHTEAFF.

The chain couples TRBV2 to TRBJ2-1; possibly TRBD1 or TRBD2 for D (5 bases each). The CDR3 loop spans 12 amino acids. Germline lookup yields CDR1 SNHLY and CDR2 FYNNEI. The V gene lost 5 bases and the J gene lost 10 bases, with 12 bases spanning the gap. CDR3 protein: CASSWMGEEQFF. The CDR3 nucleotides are TGTGCCAGCAGTTGGATGGGGGAGGAGCAGTTCTTC.

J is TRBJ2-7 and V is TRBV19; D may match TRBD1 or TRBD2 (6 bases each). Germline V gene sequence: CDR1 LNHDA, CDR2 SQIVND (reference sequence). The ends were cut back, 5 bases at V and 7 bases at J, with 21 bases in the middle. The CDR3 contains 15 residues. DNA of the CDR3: TGTGCCAGTAGTCCTTCCGGAGGGGGAATTACGGAGCAGTACTTC. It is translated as CASSPSGGGITEQYF.

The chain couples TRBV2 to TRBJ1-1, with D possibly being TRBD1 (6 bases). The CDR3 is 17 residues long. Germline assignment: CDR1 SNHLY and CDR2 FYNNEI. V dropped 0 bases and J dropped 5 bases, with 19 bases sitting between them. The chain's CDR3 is CASSEALQGLQDTEAFF. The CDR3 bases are TGTGCCAGCAGTGAAGCGCTACAGGGCTTGCAGGATACTGAAGCTTTCTTT.

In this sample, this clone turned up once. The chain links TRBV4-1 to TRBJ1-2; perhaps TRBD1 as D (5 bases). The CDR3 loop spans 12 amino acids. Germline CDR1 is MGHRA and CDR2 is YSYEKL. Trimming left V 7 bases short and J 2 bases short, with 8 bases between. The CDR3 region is CASKGDNYGYTF. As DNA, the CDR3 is TGCGCCAGCAAAGGGGACAACTATGGCTACACCTTC.

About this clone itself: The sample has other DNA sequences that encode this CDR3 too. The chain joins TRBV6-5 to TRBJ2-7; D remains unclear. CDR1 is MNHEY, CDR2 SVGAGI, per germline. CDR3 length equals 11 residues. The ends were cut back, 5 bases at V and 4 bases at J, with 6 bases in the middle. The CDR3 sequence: CASSNSYEQYF. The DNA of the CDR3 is TGTGCCAGCAGTAACAGTTACGAGCAGTACTTC.

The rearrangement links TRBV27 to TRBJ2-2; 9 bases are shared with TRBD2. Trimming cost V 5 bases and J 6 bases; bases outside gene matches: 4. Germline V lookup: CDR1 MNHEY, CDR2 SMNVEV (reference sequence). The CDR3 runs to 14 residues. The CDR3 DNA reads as TGTGCCAGCAGTCGGCGGGAGGGCCCCGGGGAGCTGTTTTTT. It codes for CASSRREGPGELFF.

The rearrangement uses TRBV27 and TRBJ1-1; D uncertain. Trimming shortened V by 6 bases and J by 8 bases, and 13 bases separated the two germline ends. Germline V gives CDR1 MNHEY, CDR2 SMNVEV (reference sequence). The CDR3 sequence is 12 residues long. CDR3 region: CASSSALPEAFF. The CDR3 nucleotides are TGTGCCAGCAGCTCAGCGCTACCCGAAGCTTTCTTT.